This T cell receptor beta chain originates from a study of read filtering for tumor transcriptome and immune sequencing (dated by TCRdb to 2018 to 2020). Regarding the study in general: The cohort was composed of 17 male and 14 to 15 female patients, with a mean age of approximately 72 years and an age range of roughly 45 to 80. One of the main goals was to work out a read-filtering strategy for immune repertoire data, in particular whether clonotypes backed by only a single read should be removed. By revised international staging, under 10 patients were R-ISS I, around 15 were R-ISS II and roughly 7 were R-ISS III. Using the same bone marrow samples, the study compared TCR repertoires obtained by targeted immune repertoire sequencing with those obtained by bulk whole-transcriptome sequencing. TCR-region mapped reads per sample ranged from about 3.5 to 11 million with IR-seq versus only about 75 to 1,400 with RNA-seq. Whole-transcriptome libraries were prepared with the TruSeq RNA Access Library Prep Kit after DNase treatment. The investigation overall reported the following: Compared with RNA-seq, IR-seq captured clonotypes at much greater depth and more reliably, and a smaller IR-seq throughput was enough to identify most of the shared clonotypes. Single-read clonotypes made up around 85% of clonotypes but only around 4% of total reads in IR-seq, compared with around 70% of clonotypes and 35% to 55% of reads in RNA-seq. The sorted CD138-negative fraction was a mixed bone marrow immune population, not purified T cells. The correlation between IR-seq and RNA-seq shared clonotype proportions rose when single-read clonotypes were removed.

CDR3 length: 13 amino acids, cysteine to phenylalanine. Only CDR3 DNA is held: 39 bases, read in frame from base 1. V drops 7 bases and J drops 7 bases, leaving 13 bases in between. Every patient had bone marrow sampled at the time of active disease. Ficoll-Hypaque density gradient centrifugation was used to isolate bone marrow mononuclear cells. To remove myeloma plasma cells, the cells were labeled with CD138 magnetic microbeads on a MACS separator, and CD138-negative cells were then collected by negative selection. The purity of the isolated cells was checked by flow cytometry with CD138 antibodies on an Attune NxT. Total RNA was extracted with TRIzol reagent and quantified with a NanoDrop spectrophotometer. Paired RNA-seq and IR-seq were performed on each patient's CD138-negative bone marrow sample. This clonotype was observed at least ten times. Its target antigen remains unknown. Per-nucleotide qualities are absent, and no much larger clonotype sits a single base away.

TCR libraries were constructed from 400 to 500 ng RNA using the Immunoverse kit, and molecular barcoded adaptors covering alpha/delta and beta/gamma chains were employed. TCR library preparation was performed with the same RNA that was used for transcriptome sequencing. Sequencing of the TCR libraries was done on an Illumina HiSeq 4000 with 2 x 150 cycles. Concerning the study's data processing: TCR reads were aligned to human V, D, J and C references and assembled into CDR3 clonotypes with MiXCR, including quality filtering and error correction. The tcR package in R was used for analysis of clonotype counts and gene usage diversity. Raw mapping reads were checked after the RNA-seq reads had been mapped by STAR aligner version 2.5.3a onto the human GRCh37 genome. To test how sequencing depth affected the clonotypes detected, IR-seq fastq files were randomly downsampled with Seqtk 1.3. TCRdb ran its own pipeline on the public reads, namely fastp trimming at Q25 and MiXCR clone calling, and kept in-frame beta chains. One record per CDR3 amino acid sequence lists the most common genes and DNA. TCRdb's processing, not the authors' own work, is the source of the V and J calls. This sample gives around 140,000 distinct CDR3 sequences in total; about 13% of them show up just once. The ten largest clones take up approximately 8% of the sample.

Specimen: a population of CD138-negative cells sorted from bone marrow. Read against the paper, the sample's cell subset or site label means: bone marrow mononuclear cells depleted of CD138+ plasma/myeloma cells by negative magnetic selection. This receptor was identified in a donor older than 35 with multiple myeloma. The sequence joins TRBV12-3 or TRBV12-4 to TRBJ2-2; no D gene call is confident. The CDR3 protein: CASKKGIGGELFF. The nucleotide sequence reads TGTGCCAGCAAGAAAGGGATAGGCGGGGAGCTGTTTTTT.